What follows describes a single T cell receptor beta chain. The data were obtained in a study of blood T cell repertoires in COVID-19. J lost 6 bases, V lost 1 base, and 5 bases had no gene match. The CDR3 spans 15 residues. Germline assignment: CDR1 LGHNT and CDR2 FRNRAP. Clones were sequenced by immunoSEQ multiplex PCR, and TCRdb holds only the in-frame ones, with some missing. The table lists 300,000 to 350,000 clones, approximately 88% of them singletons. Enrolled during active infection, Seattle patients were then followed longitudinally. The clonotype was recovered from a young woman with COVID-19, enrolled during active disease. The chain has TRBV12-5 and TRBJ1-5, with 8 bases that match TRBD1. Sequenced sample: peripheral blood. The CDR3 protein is CASGLGQGSGQPQHF. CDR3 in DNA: TGTGCTAGTGGTTTGGGACAGGGGTCTGGTCAGCCCCAGCATTTT.